The rows below give T cell receptor beta chains drawn from one sample of a study of lymphopenia after photon versus proton radiotherapy. Sequencing was performed with immunoSEQ multiplex PCR; in TCRdb, only in-frame clones are kept and a portion is missing. This table holds 70,000 or so clones, under 95% found once. The sample consisted of peripheral blood, taken from a patient treated with photon-based radiotherapy. These receptors were obtained from a woman between 70 and 85 years old with pancreatic cancer. CDR3s include the opening cysteine and the closing phenylalanine or tryptophan. A D gene is named only where the DNA matches it firmly. Some rows have no size entry. The others give once, few or many, or a class for an expanded clone.

cdr3_length	j_call	d_call	v_call	clone_size	cdr3_aa	cdr3_nt
17	TRBJ2-5	TRBD1	TRBV19	.	CASSIARPTGARETQYF	TGTGCCAGTAGTATCGCACGTCCTACAGGGGCTAGGGAGACCCAGTACTTC
17	TRBJ2-2	.	TRBV15	.	CATSAPGGLSNTRELFF	TGTGCCACCAGCGCCCCCGGTGGCCTCTCGAACACCAGGGAGCTGTTTTTT
15	TRBJ2-7	.	TRBV6-6	.	CASSYRWGRDYEQYF	TGTGCCAGCAGTTACCGTTGGGGCAGGGACTACGAGCAGTACTTC
17	TRBJ2-7	TRBD1	TRBV28	.	CASSFLGLRTGRYEQYF	TGTGCCAGCAGTTTCTTAGGGCTGCGGACAGGGAGGTACGAGCAGTACTTC
14	TRBJ2-1	.	TRBV6-5	.	CASSYSQVRNEQFF	TGTGCCAGCAGTTACTCCCAGGTTCGCAATGAGCAGTTCTTC
16	TRBJ2-3	TRBD2	TRBV7-2	.	CASSPLSGLAADTQYF	TGTGCCAGCAGCCCACTCTCAGGACTAGCCGCAGATACGCAGTATTTT
15	TRBJ1-1	.	TRBV11-2	.	CASSSYPDEYTEAFF	TGTGCCAGCAGCTCCTACCCGGACGAGTACACTGAAGCTTTCTTT
15	TRBJ2-4	.	TRBV28	.	CASSWGTPPKHIQYF	TGTGCCAGCAGTTGGGGCACCCCCCCGAAGCACATTCAGTACTTC
15	TRBJ1-6	.	TRBV7-2	.	CASSPGRLYNSPLHF	TGTGCCAGCAGCCCAGGACGCCTCTATAATTCACCCCTCCACTTT
16	TRBJ2-7	TRBD2	TRBV9	.	CASSVGSGGREEEQYF	TGTGCCAGCAGCGTAGGGAGCGGGGGGCGGGAGGAGGAGCAGTACTTC
13	TRBJ1-2	.	TRBV18	.	CASSPGGSYGYTF	TGTGCCAGCTCACCTGGGGGAAGCTATGGCTACACCTTC
17	TRBJ2-2	TRBD2	TRBV7-2	.	CASSLAWGGRGAGELFF	TGTGCCAGCAGCTTAGCGTGGGGCGGGAGAGGGGCCGGGGAGCTGTTTTTT
11	TRBJ2-1	TRBD1	TRBV6-1	.	CASTGQGKKFF	TGTGCCAGCACGGGACAGGGGAAGAAGTTCTTC
11	TRBJ2-7	.	TRBV2	.	CASSVQAPVCF	TGTGCCAGCAGTGTACAGGCTCCGGTATGCTTC
14	TRBJ2-3	.	TRBV9	.	CASSVAERTDTQYF	TGTGCCAGCAGCGTAGCGGAGCGGACAGATACGCAGTATTTT
12	TRBJ2-5	.	TRBV19	.	CASSPSEETQYF	TGTGCCAGTAGTCCCAGCGAGGAGACCCAGTACTTC
14	TRBJ1-5	TRBD1	TRBV4-3	.	CASGDRGLGQPQHF	TGCGCCAGTGGAGACAGGGGGCTAGGTCAGCCCCAGCATTTT
12	TRBJ2-5	.	TRBV28	.	CASRQVKETQYF	TGTGCCAGCAGACAGGTTAAAGAGACCCAGTACTTC
18	TRBJ2-2	.	TRBV9	.	CASSVDPGGATVTGELFF	TGTGCCAGCAGCGTAGACCCTGGGGGGGCGACCGTCACCGGGGAGCTGTTTTTT
14	TRBJ1-1	TRBD1	TRBV18	.	CASSPTGGADEAFF	TGTGCCAGCTCACCGACAGGGGGCGCGGATGAAGCTTTCTTT
13	TRBJ1-5	.	TRBV18	.	CASSPALDQPQHF	TGTGCCAGCTCACCAGCTTTGGATCAGCCCCAGCATTTT
14	TRBJ1-2	TRBD1	TRBV19	once	CASRDSPSNYGYTF	TGTGCCAGTCGGGACAGTCCGTCTAACTATGGCTACACCTTC
14	TRBJ2-1	.	TRBV5-8	.	CASSLYSGDNEQFF	TGTGCCAGCAGCTTGTACAGCGGAGACAATGAGCAGTTCTTC
14	TRBJ2-5	.	TRBV28	.	CASSSGGQGGTQYF	TGTGCCAGCAGTTCGGGAGGACAGGGTGGGACCCAGTACTTC
17	TRBJ2-7	TRBD2	TRBV28	.	CASRTTGTSGSTYEQYF	TGTGCCAGCAGAACTACAGGGACTAGCGGGAGTACCTACGAGCAGTACTTC